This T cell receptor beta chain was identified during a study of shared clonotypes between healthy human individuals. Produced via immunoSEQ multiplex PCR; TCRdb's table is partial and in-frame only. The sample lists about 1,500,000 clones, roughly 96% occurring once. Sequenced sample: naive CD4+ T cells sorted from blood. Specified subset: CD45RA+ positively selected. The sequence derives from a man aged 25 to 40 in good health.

The CDR3 DNA is TGTGCCAGTAGTATAGGGGACGGATCAGGCCTCAACAATGAGCAGTTCTTC. It codes for CASSIGDGSGLNNEQFF. This sequence joins TRBV19 and TRBJ2-1; D could derive from TRBD1 or TRBD2 (5 bases each). This CDR3 comprises 17 residues. CDR1 and CDR2 from the germline V gene are LNHDA and SQIVND (reference sequence). Between the trimmed V and J ends, which lost 1 base and 5 bases, there was a span of 18 bases. The entire variable domain, with the rest obtained from reference TRBV19 and TRBJ2-1, is as follows: DGGITQSPKYLFRKEGQNVTLSCEQNLNHDAMYWYRQDPGQGLRLIYYSQIVNDFQKGDIAEGYSVSREKKESFPLTVTSAQKNPTAFYLCASSIGDGSGLNNEQFFGPGTRLTVL.